This TCR beta chain comes out of a study of post-analysis software for immune sequencing data. Regarding the study as a whole: Strong co-clustering by F measure was seen for same-batch samples. With TRBV5-6, TRBV5-1 and TRBV20-1 included, five TRBV segments were more frequent in patients than in controls. Comparison with controls showed significantly lower normalized Chao1 diversity in multiple sclerosis patients.

The V gene's germline CDR1 is LNHDA and CDR2 SQIVND (reference sequence). J gave up 2 bases and V 5 bases, and 6 bases lay outside the gene matches. The CDR3 loop spans 15 amino acids. This clonotype was seen at least ten times. No antigen is known for it. The TCR beta cDNA libraries contained unique molecular identifiers. Input populations of 1 to 10 million T cells gave rise to approximately 500,000 cDNA molecules. TCRdb called the PCR reads again in MiXCR, with one record for every CDR3 protein. This table has around 200,000 distinct CDR3 sequences, about 30% appearing once. The receptor comes from a girl younger than 18 with multiple sclerosis. Sequenced material: blood. This chain connects TRBV19 to TRBJ2-7; 10 nucleotides agree with TRBD2. CDR3 in amino acids: CASSVGLARTYEQYF. CDR3 nucleotides: TGTGCCAGTAGTGTGGGACTAGCGAGAACCTACGAGCAGTACTTC. The full variable domain, in which reference TRBV19 and TRBJ2-7 provide the parts outside the CDR3, is DGGITQSPKYLFRKEGQNVTLSCEQNLNHDAMYWYRQDPGQGLRLIYYSQIVNDFQKGDIAEGYSVSREKKESFPLTVTSAQKNPTAFYLCASSVGLARTYEQYFGPGTRLTVT.